The 6 T cell receptor beta chains below all came from one sample that was sequenced in a study of OX40 agonist ivuxolimab in advanced cancers. The assay was immunoSEQ multiplex PCR, and TCRdb's table has in-frame clones only and misses some. This sample has tens of thousands of clones, with around 82% found just once. The starting material was CD4+ or CD8+ T cells sorted from blood, obtained in a trial of the OX40 agonist ivuxolimab. The receptors here all came from an adult with an advanced solid tumor such as melanoma, head and neck, liver or kidney cancer.

The CDR3 DNA reads TGTGCCAGCAGCGGGACTAGCGGAGGCAGGGAGCAGTTCTTC. This encodes CASSGTSGGREQFF. The V gene is TRBV28, the J gene TRBJ2-1; 11 bases fit TRBD2. The CDR3 is 14 residues long. V gave up 6 bases and J gave up 10 bases; unmatched junction bases: 8. The V gene's germline CDR1 is MDHEN and CDR2 SYDVKM.

The rearrangement links TRBV9 to TRBJ2-3; 8 nucleotides line up with TRBD2. The CDR3 covers 16 residues. Looked up from germline, CDR1 is SGDLS and CDR2 is YYNGEE. V dropped 4 bases and J dropped 0; count of bases not matched to a gene: 7. CDR3 sequence (DNA): TGTGCCAGCAGCCCTCCACTAGCGGCTAGCACAGATACGCAGTATTTT. It codes for CASSPPLAASTDTQYF.

The chain recombines TRBV27 with TRBJ2-7; TRBD1 matches at 10 bases. Germline lookup yields CDR1 MNHEY and CDR2 SMNVEV (reference sequence). With 5 bases clipped from V and 4 bases from J, the junction kept 8 bases outside the gene matches. The CDR3 spans 15 residues. CDR3 nucleotides: TGTGCCAGCAGTGCCCTCGGGACAGGGGTGTACGAGCAGTACTTC. Its translation: CASSALGTGVYEQYF.

This chain uses TRBV7-3 with TRBJ2-2, with TRBD2 identical over 7 bases. Trimming at V came to 6 bases and at J to 7 bases, leaving 8 bases not matched to a gene. Germline loops: CDR1 SGHTA, CDR2 FQGTGA. CDR3 length: 14 amino acids. The CDR3 region is CASSAGAGVGELFF. CDR3 sequence (DNA): TGTGCCAGCAGTGCTGGGGCGGGAGTCGGGGAGCTGTTTTTT. Full variable domain (remainder filled in from reference TRBV7-3 and TRBJ2-2): GAGVSQTPSNKVTEKGKYVELRCDPISGHTALYWYRQSLGQGPEFLIYFQGTGAADDSGLPNDRFFAVRPEGSVSTLKIQRTERGDSAVYLCASSAGAGVGELFFGEGSRLTVL.

The chain uses TRBV6-5 and TRBJ1-5; the match to TRBD1 covers 9 bases. The CDR3 runs to 15 residues. Germline assignment: CDR1 MNHEY and CDR2 SVGAGI. J lost 3 bases, V lost 6 bases, and 6 bases had no gene match. CDR3 sequence (DNA): TGTGCCAGCAGCCCCGGGACAGGGAACAATCAGCCCCAGCATTTT. Protein sequence: CASSPGTGNNQPQHF.

The chain employs TRBV19 and TRBJ1-5, with D perhaps TRBD1 (5 bases). CDR1 and CDR2 from the germline V gene are LNHDA and SQIVND (reference sequence). This CDR3 is built from 15 residues. Deletions cut 6 bases from V and 4 bases from J, with 16 bases between. This chain's CDR3 is CASRDTAGGNQPQHF. The CDR3 coding sequence is TGTGCCAGTAGAGATACTGCCGGGGGGAATCAGCCCCAGCATTTT. The full variable domain, in which reference TRBV19 and TRBJ1-5 provide the parts outside the CDR3, is DGGITQSPKYLFRKEGQNVTLSCEQNLNHDAMYWYRQDPGQGLRLIYYSQIVNDFQKGDIAEGYSVSREKKESFPLTVTSAQKNPTAFYLCASRDTAGGNQPQHFGDGTRLSIL.